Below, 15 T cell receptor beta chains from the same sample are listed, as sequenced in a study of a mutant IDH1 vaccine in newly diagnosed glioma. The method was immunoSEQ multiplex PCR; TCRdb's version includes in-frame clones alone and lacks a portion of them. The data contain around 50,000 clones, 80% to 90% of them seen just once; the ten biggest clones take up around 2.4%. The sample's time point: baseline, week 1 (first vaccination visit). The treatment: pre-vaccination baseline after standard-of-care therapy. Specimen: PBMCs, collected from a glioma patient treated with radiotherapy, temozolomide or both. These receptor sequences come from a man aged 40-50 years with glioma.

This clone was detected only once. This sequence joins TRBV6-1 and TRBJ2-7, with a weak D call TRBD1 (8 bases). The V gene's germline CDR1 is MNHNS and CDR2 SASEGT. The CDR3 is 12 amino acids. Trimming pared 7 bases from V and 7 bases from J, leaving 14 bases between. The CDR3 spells CASTDRGGEQYF. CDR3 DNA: TGTGCCAGCACAGACAGGGGAGGGGAGCAGTACTTC.

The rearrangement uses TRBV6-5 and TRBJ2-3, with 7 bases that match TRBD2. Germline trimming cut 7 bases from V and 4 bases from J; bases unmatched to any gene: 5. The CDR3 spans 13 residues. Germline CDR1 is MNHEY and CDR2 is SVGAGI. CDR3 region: CASKRDLSDTQYF. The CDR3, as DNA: TGTGCCAGCAAGCGGGACCTATCAGATACGCAGTATTTT.

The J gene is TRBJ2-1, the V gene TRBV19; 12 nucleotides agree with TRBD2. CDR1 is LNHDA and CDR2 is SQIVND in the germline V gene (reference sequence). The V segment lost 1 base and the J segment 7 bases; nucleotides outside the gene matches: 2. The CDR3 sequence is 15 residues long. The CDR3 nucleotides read TGTGCCAGTAGTATAGTTACTAGCGGGGGGAATGAGCAGTTCTTC. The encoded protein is CASSIVTSGGNEQFF.

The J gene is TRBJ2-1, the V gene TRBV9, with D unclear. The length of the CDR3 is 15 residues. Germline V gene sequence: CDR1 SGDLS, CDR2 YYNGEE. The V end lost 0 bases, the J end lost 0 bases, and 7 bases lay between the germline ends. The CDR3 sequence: CASSVVVTSYNEQFF. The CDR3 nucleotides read TGTGCCAGCAGCGTAGTGGTGACCTCCTACAATGAGCAGTTCTTC.

The CDR3 is CASVSSSGPYEQYF. The CDR3 DNA reads TGTGCCAGCGTAAGTTCGAGCGGCCCCTACGAGCAGTACTTC. The chain joins TRBV21-1 to TRBJ2-7; the D call of TRBD2 is as the table states it, not checked on the DNA. TRBV21-1 is described as a pseudogene. The CDR3 has 14 residues.

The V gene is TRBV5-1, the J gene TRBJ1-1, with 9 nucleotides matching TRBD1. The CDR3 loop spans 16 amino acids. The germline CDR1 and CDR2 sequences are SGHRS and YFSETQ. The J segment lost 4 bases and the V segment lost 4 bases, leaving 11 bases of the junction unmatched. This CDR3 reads CASSLTGTGIGTEAFF. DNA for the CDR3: TGCGCCAGCAGCCTGACCGGGACAGGGATCGGCACTGAAGCTTTCTTT.

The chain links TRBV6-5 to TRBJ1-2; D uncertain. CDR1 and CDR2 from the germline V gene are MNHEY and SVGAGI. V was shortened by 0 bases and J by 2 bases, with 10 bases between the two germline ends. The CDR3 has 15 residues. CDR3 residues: CASSYSGRPNYGYTF. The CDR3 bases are TGTGCCAGCAGTTACTCAGGGAGACCAAACTATGGCTACACCTTC.

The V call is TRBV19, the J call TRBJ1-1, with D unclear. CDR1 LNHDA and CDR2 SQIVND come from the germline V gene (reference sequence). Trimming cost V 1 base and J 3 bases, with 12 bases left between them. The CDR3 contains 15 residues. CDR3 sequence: CASSIAAGYDTEAFF. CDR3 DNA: TGTGCCAGTAGTATAGCAGCAGGTTACGACACTGAAGCTTTCTTT.

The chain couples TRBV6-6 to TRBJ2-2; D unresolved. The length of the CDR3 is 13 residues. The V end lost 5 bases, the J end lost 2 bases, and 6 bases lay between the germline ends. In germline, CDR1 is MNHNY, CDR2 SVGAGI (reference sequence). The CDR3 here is CASSNSNTGELFF. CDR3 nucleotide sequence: TGTGCCAGCAGTAATTCCAACACCGGGGAGCTGTTTTTT.

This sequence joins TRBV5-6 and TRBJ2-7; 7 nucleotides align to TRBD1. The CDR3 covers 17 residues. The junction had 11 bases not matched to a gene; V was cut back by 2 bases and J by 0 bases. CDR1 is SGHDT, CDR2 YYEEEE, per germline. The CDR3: CASSLMTGSLFSYEQYF. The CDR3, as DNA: TGTGCCAGCAGCTTAATGACAGGGAGCCTTTTCTCCTACGAGCAGTACTTC.

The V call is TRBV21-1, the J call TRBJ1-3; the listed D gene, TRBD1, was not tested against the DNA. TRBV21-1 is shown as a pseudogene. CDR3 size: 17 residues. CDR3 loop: CASSKSPGYKAGNTIYF. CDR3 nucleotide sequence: TGTGCCAGCAGCAAATCTCCAGGGTATAAGGCGGGAAACACCATATATTTT.

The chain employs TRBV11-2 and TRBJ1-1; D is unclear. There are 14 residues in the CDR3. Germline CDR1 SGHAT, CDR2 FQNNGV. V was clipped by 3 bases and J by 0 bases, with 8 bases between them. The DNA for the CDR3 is TGTGCCAGCAGCTTGGGGTACATGAACACTGAAGCTTTCTTT. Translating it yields CASSLGYMNTEAFF.

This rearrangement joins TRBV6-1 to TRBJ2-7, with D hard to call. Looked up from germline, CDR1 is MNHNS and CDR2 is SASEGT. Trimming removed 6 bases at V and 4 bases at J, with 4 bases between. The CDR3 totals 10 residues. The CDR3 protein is CASRKYEQYF. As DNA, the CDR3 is TGTGCCAGCAGGAAATACGAGCAGTACTTC.

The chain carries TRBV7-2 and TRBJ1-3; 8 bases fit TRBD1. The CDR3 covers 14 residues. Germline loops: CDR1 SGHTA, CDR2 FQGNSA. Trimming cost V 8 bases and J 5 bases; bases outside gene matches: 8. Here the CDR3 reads CASGTRQGRNTIYF. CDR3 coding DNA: TGTGCCAGCGGCACTCGACAGGGGCGAAACACCATATATTTT.

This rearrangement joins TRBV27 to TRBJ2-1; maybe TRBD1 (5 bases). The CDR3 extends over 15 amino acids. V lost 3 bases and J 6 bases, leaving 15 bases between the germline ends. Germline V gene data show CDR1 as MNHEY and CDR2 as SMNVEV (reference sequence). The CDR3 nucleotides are TGTGCCAGCAGTTTGGGCAGGGTCTACAGCAATGAGCAGTTCTTC. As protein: CASSLGRVYSNEQFF.